The present TCR beta chain was sequenced within a study of tumor and adjacent non-tumor tissue in lung cancer. General study findings and limits: Top 100 clones took a larger repertoire share in normal lung.

The template was RNA from unsorted bulk tissue. The normal lung tissue was taken more than 3 cm from the tumor edge. TCRbeta libraries were built with three rounds of nested PCR, modified from ARM-PCR. Via MiXCR, TCRdb re-called the multiplex PCR reads, giving one row per CDR3 protein. Seen here are approximately 44,000 distinct CDR3 sequences, roughly 66% observed once, and the top ten hold 45%. Germline V gives CDR1 SGHNT, CDR2 YYREEE (reference sequence). The CDR3 covers 14 residues. On this clonotype itself: Its antigen is currently unknown. Germline and junction disagree at one end, which may indicate a read error.

This clonotype was sampled from a man between 50 and 59 years old with non-small cell lung cancer. This chain links TRBV5-4 with TRBJ2-3; 11 bases agree with TRBD2. The sequencing sample was made of distant non-tumor lung tissue. DNA of the CDR3: TGTCCCAGCAGCTTTAGCGGGGGGGCGTTATCGCAGGATTTT. It encodes CPSSFSGGALSQDF.